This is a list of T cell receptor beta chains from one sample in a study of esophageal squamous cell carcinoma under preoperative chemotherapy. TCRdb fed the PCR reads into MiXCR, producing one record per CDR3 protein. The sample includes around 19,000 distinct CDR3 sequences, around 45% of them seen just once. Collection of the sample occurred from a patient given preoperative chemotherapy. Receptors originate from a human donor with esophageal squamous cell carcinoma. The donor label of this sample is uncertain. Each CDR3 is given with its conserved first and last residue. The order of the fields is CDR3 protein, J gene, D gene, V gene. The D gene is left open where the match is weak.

cdr3_aa: CASSRTLYEQYF
j_call: TRBJ2-7
d_call: -
v_call: TRBV6-6

cdr3_aa: CASSFGRRGEQYF
j_call: -
d_call: -
v_call: TRBV27

cdr3_aa: CASRHSGRRDNEQFF
j_call: TRBJ2-1
d_call: TRBD2
v_call: TRBV12-3/TRBV12-4

cdr3_aa: CASSPPWTYYEQYF
j_call: TRBJ2-7
d_call: -
v_call: TRBV7-9

cdr3_aa: CATGLRDRGRKTQYF
j_call: TRBJ2-5
d_call: TRBD1
v_call: TRBV7-2

cdr3_aa: CAIRDSGSDQPQHF
j_call: TRBJ1-5
d_call: -
v_call: TRBV10-3

cdr3_aa: CASSQDIGQGTPQHF
j_call: TRBJ1-5
d_call: -
v_call: TRBV4-3

cdr3_aa: CASSERGKNIQYF
j_call: TRBJ2-4
d_call: -
v_call: TRBV10-1

cdr3_aa: CASSQDNSGANVLTF
j_call: TRBJ2-6
d_call: -
v_call: TRBV5-4

cdr3_aa: CASSSDDRSQYF
j_call: TRBJ2-5
d_call: -
v_call: TRBV7-2

cdr3_aa: CASTQETQYF
j_call: TRBJ2-5
d_call: -
v_call: TRBV10-1

cdr3_aa: CASSPSRGLAGYNEQFF
j_call: TRBJ2-1
d_call: TRBD2
v_call: TRBV7-8

cdr3_aa: CASSGRRGRGQDTQYF
j_call: TRBJ2-3
d_call: -
v_call: TRBV7-2

cdr3_aa: CASSAGPVYYGYTF
j_call: TRBJ1-2
d_call: -
v_call: TRBV12-3/TRBV12-4

cdr3_aa: CASSFSGTSGGPDNEQFF
j_call: TRBJ2-1
d_call: TRBD2
v_call: TRBV11-3

cdr3_aa: CAIRGGLAGENTDTQYF
j_call: TRBJ2-3
d_call: TRBD2
v_call: TRBV10-3

cdr3_aa: CASSPLAGGPTDTQYF
j_call: TRBJ2-3
d_call: TRBD2
v_call: TRBV7-7

cdr3_aa: CASSLGREESYEQYF
j_call: TRBJ2-7
d_call: TRBD2
v_call: TRBV27

cdr3_aa: CASSLDEGHNGYTF
j_call: TRBJ1-2
d_call: -
v_call: TRBV5-4

cdr3_aa: CASSLEGGANTGELFF
j_call: TRBJ2-2
d_call: -
v_call: TRBV11-1

cdr3_aa: CASSPLAGIMRDEQFF
j_call: TRBJ2-1
d_call: TRBD2
v_call: TRBV12-3/TRBV12-4

cdr3_aa: CSAGQGRDGYTF
j_call: TRBJ1-2
d_call: TRBD1
v_call: TRBV20-1

cdr3_aa: CARSCSTSKETQYF
j_call: TRBJ2-3
d_call: TRBD2
v_call: TRBV7-8

cdr3_aa: CASSQGAGYEQFF
j_call: TRBJ2-1
d_call: -
v_call: TRBV4-3

cdr3_aa: CASSAGIIYEQYF
j_call: TRBJ2-7
d_call: -
v_call: TRBV7-2

cdr3_aa: CASSLGGIRTEAFF
j_call: TRBJ1-1
d_call: -
v_call: TRBV11-3

cdr3_aa: CARSAASGEQDTQYF
j_call: TRBJ2-3
d_call: TRBD2
v_call: TRBV7-3

cdr3_aa: CASSSRAGGRPSSYNEQFF
j_call: TRBJ2-1
d_call: -
v_call: TRBV7-8

cdr3_aa: CSAAQDTQYF
j_call: TRBJ2-3
d_call: -
v_call: TRBV20-1

cdr3_aa: CASSIRGQQQETQYF
j_call: TRBJ2-5
d_call: -
v_call: TRBV19

cdr3_aa: CASSPGLPLSDTQYF
j_call: TRBJ2-3
d_call: -
v_call: TRBV10-2

cdr3_aa: CASSVQGWDTQYF
j_call: TRBJ2-3
d_call: -
v_call: TRBV7-8

cdr3_aa: CASSASGLGGTDTQYF
j_call: TRBJ2-3
d_call: -
v_call: TRBV7-2

cdr3_aa: CASARGHEQYF
j_call: -
d_call: -
v_call: TRBV28

cdr3_aa: CASGGSGVRAQDTQYF
j_call: -
d_call: -
v_call: TRBV11-2

cdr3_aa: CASSFRTESYEQYF
j_call: TRBJ2-7
d_call: -
v_call: TRBV7-2

cdr3_aa: CASSPNHISNNEQFF
j_call: TRBJ2-1
d_call: -
v_call: TRBV11-1

cdr3_aa: CASSLDGTSGSFYNEQFF
j_call: TRBJ2-1
d_call: TRBD2
v_call: TRBV27

cdr3_aa: CASSLGRDWYYEQYF
j_call: TRBJ2-7
d_call: -
v_call: TRBV7-2

cdr3_aa: CASRKDRSTGELYF
j_call: TRBJ2-2
d_call: TRBD1
v_call: TRBV7-7

cdr3_aa: CASSLTLGIQETQYF
j_call: TRBJ2-5
d_call: -
v_call: TRBV7-6

cdr3_aa: CASSFGYYGAASTGEQFF
j_call: TRBJ2-2
d_call: -
v_call: TRBV27

cdr3_aa: CASSLSAIVFNEQYF
j_call: -
d_call: -
v_call: TRBV11-3

cdr3_aa: CGSSSGRSTTDTQYF
j_call: -
d_call: -
v_call: TRBV11-3

cdr3_aa: CASSQIGRVNEQYF
j_call: -
d_call: TRBD2
v_call: TRBV7-2

cdr3_aa: CASIKTTGRNEQYF
j_call: -
d_call: TRBD1
v_call: TRBV7-8

cdr3_aa: CASSGGIHSTDTQYF
j_call: TRBJ2-3
d_call: -
v_call: TRBV6-1

cdr3_aa: CASRLGGARSTDTQYF
j_call: TRBJ2-3
d_call: -
v_call: TRBV12-3/TRBV12-4

cdr3_aa: CASSSGLAGGATDTQYF
j_call: TRBJ2-3
d_call: TRBD2
v_call: TRBV12-3/TRBV12-4

cdr3_aa: CASSQELGETQYF
j_call: TRBJ2-5
d_call: -
v_call: TRBV4-3

cdr3_aa: CASSLSADTQYF
j_call: TRBJ2-3
d_call: -
v_call: TRBV28

cdr3_aa: CASSPKSWGYNEQFF
j_call: TRBJ2-1
d_call: -
v_call: TRBV7-2

cdr3_aa: CASNSQGQETQYF
j_call: TRBJ2-5
d_call: -
v_call: TRBV7-2

cdr3_aa: CASSLERDVGEQYF
j_call: -
d_call: -
v_call: TRBV12-3/TRBV12-4

cdr3_aa: CSARGITGVNTQYF
j_call: TRBJ2-3
d_call: TRBD1
v_call: TRBV20-1

cdr3_aa: CASSVSGLGATDTQYF
j_call: -
d_call: -
v_call: TRBV11-2

cdr3_aa: CASSRNSVGQETQYF
j_call: TRBJ2-5
d_call: -
v_call: TRBV12-3/TRBV12-4